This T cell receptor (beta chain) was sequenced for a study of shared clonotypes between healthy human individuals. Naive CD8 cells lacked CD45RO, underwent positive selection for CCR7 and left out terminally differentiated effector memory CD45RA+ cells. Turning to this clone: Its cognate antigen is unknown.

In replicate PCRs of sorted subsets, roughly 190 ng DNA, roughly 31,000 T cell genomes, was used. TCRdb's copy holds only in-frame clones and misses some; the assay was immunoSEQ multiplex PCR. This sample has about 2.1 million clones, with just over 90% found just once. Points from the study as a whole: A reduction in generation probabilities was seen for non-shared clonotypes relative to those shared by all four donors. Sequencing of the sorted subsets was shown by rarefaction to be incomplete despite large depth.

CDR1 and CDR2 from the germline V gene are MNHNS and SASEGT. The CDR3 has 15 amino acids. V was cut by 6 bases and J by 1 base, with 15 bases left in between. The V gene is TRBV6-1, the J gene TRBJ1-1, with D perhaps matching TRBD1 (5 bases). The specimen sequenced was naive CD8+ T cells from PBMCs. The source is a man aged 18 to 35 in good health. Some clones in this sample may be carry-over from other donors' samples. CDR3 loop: CASSNWDGRNTEAFF. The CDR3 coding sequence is TGTGCCAGCAGCAATTGGGACGGCCGGAACACTGAAGCTTTCTTT.